Listed here is a single TCR beta chain. The antigen remains unidentified. TCRdb keeps only in-frame clones here, not all; method: immunoSEQ multiplex PCR. The sample holds over a million clones, roughly 96% seen once. This sample is part of a study of shared clonotypes between healthy human individuals. General observations from the study: Relative to clonotypes present in all four donors, those not shared had lower generation probabilities. Specimens sampled were limited to blood, with tissue repertoires likely differing.

The V and J ends lost 3 bases and 3 bases, in that order; junction bases with no gene match: 7. The CDR3 loop spans 16 amino acids. CDR1 MGHDK and CDR2 SYGVNS come from the germline V gene. Sequences were obtained from naive CD4+ T cells sorted from blood. Subset described: CD45RA+ positively selected. The V and J genes are TRBV25-1 and TRBJ1-2; 10 bases agree with TRBD1. This TCR was recovered from a young man in good health. In DNA form, the CDR3 reads TGTGCCAGCAGTGATCCCGGGACAGGGGACGACTATGGCTACACCTTC. It is translated as CASSDPGTGDDYGYTF.